Each of the 20 T cell receptor beta chains below was sequenced from the same sample in a study of cytomegalovirus exposure and HLA in healthy donors. In the PCR, 60 Vbeta and 13 Jbeta primers were used. Method: immunoSEQ multiplex PCR; TCRdb's copy keeps in-frame clones and lacks some. The sample lists some 90,000 clones, 65% to 85% occurring once. The specimen was PBMCs. The source is a female donor in good health and CMV-seropositive.

In this sample, this clone turned up a few times. The chain links TRBV2 to TRBJ2-1; TRBD2 matches 11 bases. The CDR3 runs 15 residues. V trimming: 5 bases; J trimming: 9 bases; junction bases outside the gene matches: 9. Germline V gene data show CDR1 as SNHLY and CDR2 as FYNNEI. The CDR3 region is CASSLSGRGWGEQFF. The CDR3 DNA reads as TGTGCCAGCAGTCTTAGCGGGAGGGGGTGGGGTGAGCAGTTCTTC. Complete variable domain (other parts from reference TRBV2 and TRBJ2-1): EPEVTQTPSHQVTQMGQEVILRCVPISNHLYFYWYRQILGQKVEFLVSFYNNEISEKSEIFDDQFSVERPDGSNFTLKIRSTKLEDSAMYFCASSLSGRGWGEQFFGPGTRLTVL.

This clone was seen more than once but under ten times. This sequence joins TRBV30 and TRBJ1-5, with 7 nucleotides matching TRBD1. CDR1 and CDR2 from the germline V gene are GTSNPN and SVGIG (reference sequence). J was trimmed by 1 base and V by 8 bases; bases with no gene match: 2. The CDR3 extends over 12 amino acids. The CDR3 DNA is TGTGCCGCAGGGGGAAGCAATCAGCCCCAGCATTTT. Translated, it gives CAAGGSNQPQHF.

The rearrangement links TRBV7-2 to TRBJ2-7; 8 nucleotides match TRBD2. Losses at the gene ends were 6 bases for V and 6 bases for J; bases not matched to a gene: 13. The CDR3 extends over 15 amino acids. Germline values: CDR1 SGHTA, CDR2 FQGNSA. This chain's CDR3 is CASRQMSGSYSEQYF. The CDR3 nucleotides read TGTGCCAGCAGGCAAATGAGCGGGAGTTATAGCGAGCAGTACTTC.

The J gene is TRBJ1-5, the V gene TRBV30, with D unresolved. The V end lost 1 base, the J end lost 5 bases, and 9 bases lay between the germline ends. From germline, CDR1 is GTSNPN and CDR2 SVGIG (reference sequence). The CDR3 extends over 13 amino acids. CDR3 nucleotide sequence: TGTGCCTGGAGTGCAGAGGGTGATCAGCCCCAGCATTTT. This encodes CAWSAEGDQPQHF.

This clone was picked up a small number of times. V gene TRBV2 combines with J gene TRBJ1-3; weak D call: TRBD1 (6 bases). Trimming pared 10 bases from V and 4 bases from J, leaving 11 bases between. CDR3 length equals 12 residues. Germline-derived CDR1 and CDR2 are SNHLY and FYNNEI. The CDR3: CATAGGGNTIYF. The CDR3 region has the DNA TGTGCCACCGCGGGGGGCGGAAACACCATATATTTT.

The chain is built from TRBV4-1 and TRBJ2-5, with TRBD2 matching 10 bases. The germline gives CDR1 MGHRA, CDR2 YSYEKL. This CDR3 spans 16 amino acids. V dropped 2 bases and J dropped 7; count of bases not matched to a gene: 10. The CDR3 DNA reads as TGCGCCAGCAGCCAACTAACTAGCGGGGCAACGGTGACCCAGTACTTC. Its translation is CASSQLTSGATVTQYF.

The chain has TRBV4-2 and TRBJ1-6; 7 bases align to TRBD1. The CDR3 runs to 17 residues. V lost 1 base and J lost 5; bases outside the gene matches: 8. Germline CDR1 and CDR2: LGHNA and YNFKEQ. For the CDR3, the DNA is TGTGCCAGCAGCCAAGTGGTAGGGGGCGCGAATAATTCACCCCTCCACTTT. Translated: CASSQVVGGANNSPLHF.

This clone was seen a few times. The genes are TRBV20-1 and TRBJ1-1; 7 nucleotides align to TRBD1. V was clipped by 4 bases and J by 7 bases; unmatched bases: 3. The CDR3 length is 11 residues. Germline V gene sequence: CDR1 DFQATT, CDR2 SNEGSKA (reference sequence). The CDR3 coding sequence is TGCAGTGCTAACCGGGACAGTGAAGCTTTCTTT. Translating gives CSANRDSEAFF.

J is TRBJ2-7 and V is TRBV11-2; 10 bases map to TRBD2. Germline CDR1 is SGHAT and CDR2 is FQNNGV. The V segment lost 1 base and the J segment 5 bases; nucleotides outside the gene matches: 8. CDR3 length: 16 residues. The CDR3 DNA follows: TGTGCCAGCAGCTTAGTTCCAGCGGGAGGGGCCCACGAGCAGTACTTC. As protein: CASSLVPAGGAHEQYF.

This clone was seen at least ten times. The CDR3 is CASSQDREGPNEKLFF. In DNA form, the CDR3 reads TGTGCCAGCAGCCAAGATCGCGAGGGTCCTAATGAAAAACTGTTTTTT. This chain connects TRBV4-2 to TRBJ1-4, with D unclear. CDR3 length equals 16 residues. V lost 0 bases to trimming and J lost 3 bases, with 11 bases between them. Germline V gene lookup returns CDR1 LGHNA and CDR2 YNFKEQ.

The rearrangement joins TRBV4-3 to TRBJ1-1; D gene unclear. Germline V gene sequence: CDR1 LGHNA, CDR2 YSLEER. This CDR3 spans 15 amino acids. V lost 0 bases and J lost 5, with 13 bases in between. The CDR3 bases are TGCGCCAGCAGCCAAGAAGGAGTTTATGGGACTGAAGCTTTCTTT. Translating gives CASSQEGVYGTEAFF.

V usage is TRBV30 and J usage is TRBJ2-2, with unresolved D. Germline assignment: CDR1 GTSNPN and CDR2 SVGIG (reference sequence). The V end was cut by 0 bases, the J end by 1 base, with 9 bases between. The CDR3 is 15 amino acids. This CDR3 is CAWSVRQENTGELFF. CDR3 DNA: TGTGCCTGGAGTGTACGCCAGGAGAACACCGGGGAGCTGTTTTTT.

There are a few counts of this clone. This sequence joins TRBV27 and TRBJ2-7, with D possibly TRBD2 on 7 matching bases. In germline, CDR1 is MNHEY, CDR2 SMNVEV (reference sequence). With 1 base removed from V and 5 bases from J, the gap between germline ends came to 15 bases. The length of the CDR3 is 15 residues. For the CDR3, the DNA is TGTGCCAGCAGTTTATATCGGGGGGCGGGAAACGAGCAGTACTTC. It codes for CASSLYRGAGNEQYF.

This clone came up a few times. This chain uses TRBV4-3 with TRBJ2-1, with TRBD2 matching over 11 bases. Germline lookup yields CDR1 LGHNA and CDR2 YSLEER. Losses at the gene ends were 3 bases for V and 3 bases for J; bases not matched to a gene: 7. This CDR3 has 17 amino acids. Here the CDR3 DNA reads TGCGCCAGCAGCCAGGGAACTAGCGGGGGCTACTACAATGAGCAGTTCTTC. The encoded protein is CASSQGTSGGYYNEQFF.

A word on this clone: This specimen includes other DNA sequences encoding the same CDR3. This chain links TRBV18 with TRBJ1-5; D is perhaps TRBD1 (6 bases). This CDR3 spans 13 amino acids. V lost 6 bases and J lost 4, with 10 bases in between. CDR1 and CDR2 from the germline V gene are KGHSH and LQKENI. The CDR3 DNA reads as TGTGCCAGCTCGCCAGACAGGAATCAGCCCCAGCATTTT. Translating it yields CASSPDRNQPQHF.

This clone was picked up a small number of times. V is TRBV29-1 and J is TRBJ2-7; TRBD2 agrees at 11 bases. The germline V gene encodes CDR1 SQVTM and CDR2 ANQGSEA. The CDR3 contains 17 residues. V lost 0 bases, J lost 5 bases, and 12 bases stayed unmatched. CDR3 loop: CSVEDQGGASGRNEQYF. The CDR3 bases are TGCAGCGTTGAAGATCAAGGTGGCGCTAGCGGGAGGAACGAGCAGTACTTC.

The chain carries TRBV9 and TRBJ2-1; 11 nucleotides match TRBD2. The CDR3 runs 16 residues. Losses at the gene ends were 2 bases for V and 4 bases for J; bases not matched to a gene: 5. Germline V gene lookup returns CDR1 SGDLS and CDR2 YYNGEE. CDR3 protein: CASSVTGTSGYNEQFF. The DNA for the CDR3 is TGTGCCAGCAGCGTCACCGGGACTAGCGGTTACAATGAGCAGTTCTTC.

This clone has a single count. Here the CDR3 reads CASSKGGGGGNQPQHF. The CDR3, as DNA: TGTGCCAGCAGCAAAGGAGGAGGTGGAGGCAATCAGCCCCAGCATTTT. The chain is built from TRBV21-1 and TRBJ1-5. TRBV21-1 represents a pseudogene. This CDR3 is built from 16 residues.

The chain has TRBV18 and TRBJ2-7, with D uncertain. Looked up from germline, CDR1 is KGHSH and CDR2 is LQKENI. The CDR3 is 12 residues long. Trimming left V 4 bases short and J 2 bases short, with 6 bases between. In DNA, the CDR3 is TGTGCCAGCTCACAGGCGGCCTACGAGCAGTACTTC. Protein product: CASSQAAYEQYF.

The table lists this clone with a few counts. This rearrangement joins TRBV28 to TRBJ2-6, with 9 bases aligning to TRBD1. Trimming cost V 6 bases and J 0 bases; bases outside gene matches: 9. From germline, CDR1 is MDHEN and CDR2 SYDVKM. The CDR3 totals 18 residues. The CDR3 region has the DNA TGTGCCAGCAGACACGCCGGGACAGGGATCTCTGGGGCCAACGTCCTGACTTTC. Protein product: CASRHAGTGISGANVLTF.